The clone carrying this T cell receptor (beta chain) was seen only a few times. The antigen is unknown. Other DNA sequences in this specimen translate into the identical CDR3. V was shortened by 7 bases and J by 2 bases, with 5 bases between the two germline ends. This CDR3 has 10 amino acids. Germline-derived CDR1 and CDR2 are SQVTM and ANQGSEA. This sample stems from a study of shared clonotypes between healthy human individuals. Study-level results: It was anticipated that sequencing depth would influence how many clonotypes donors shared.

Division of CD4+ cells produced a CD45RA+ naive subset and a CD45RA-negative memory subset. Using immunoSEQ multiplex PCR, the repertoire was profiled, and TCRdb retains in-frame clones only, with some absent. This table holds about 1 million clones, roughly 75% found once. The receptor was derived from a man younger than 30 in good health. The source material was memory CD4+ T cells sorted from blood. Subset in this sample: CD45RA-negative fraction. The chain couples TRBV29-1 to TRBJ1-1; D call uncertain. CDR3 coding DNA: TGCAGCGCGGGAAACACTGAAGCTTTCTTT. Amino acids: CSAGNTEAFF.